The next 12 T cell receptor beta chains were all read from a single sample in a study of T cells after posttransplantation cyclophosphamide. Cyclophosphamide on days +3 and +4 followed busulfan-fludarabine conditioning and a marrow graft. Only in-frame clones appear in the TCRdb table, and some are missing; sequencing was by immunoSEQ multiplex PCR. This sample carries about 2,100 clones, none of them present only once. The source material was PBMCs, sampled 86 days after allogeneic stem cell transplant with posttransplant cyclophosphamide. These receptors all stem from a female patient between 55 and 75 years old who received an allogeneic stem cell transplant from a related donor and was CMV-positive. Some T cells may be transferred from the graft donor.

The J gene is TRBJ1-6, the V gene TRBV15; D is perhaps TRBD1 (5 bases). V was pared by 1 base and J by 11 bases, with 18 bases between. In germline, CDR1 is LNHNV, CDR2 YYDKDF (reference sequence). The CDR3 is 16 residues long. DNA for the CDR3: TGTGCCACCAGCAGAGGGGGGGGACTCATGAGGCCACCCCTCCACTTT. This encodes CATSRGGGLMRPPLHF.

This clone came up many times. V gene TRBV6-2 or TRBV6-3 combines with J gene TRBJ2-3, with unresolved D. Germline V gene sequence: CDR1 MNHEY, CDR2 SVGEGT. The CDR3 sequence is 14 residues long. Trimming removed 2 bases from V and 3 bases from J, with 9 bases in between. CDR3 DNA: TGTGCCAGCAGTTACGTTAGACTGACAGATACGCAGTATTTT. As protein: CASSYVRLTDTQYF.

This clone was observed many times. The chain joins TRBV4-1 to TRBJ2-1; TRBD2 aligns across 9 bases. The CDR3 has 20 amino acids. V dropped 4 bases and J dropped 5; count of bases not matched to a gene: 21. Germline CDR1 MGHRA, CDR2 YSYEKL. The CDR3 loop is CASSLRLLETGTSPNNEQFF. CDR3 DNA: TGCGCCAGCAGCCTCCGGTTACTTGAAACCGGGACTAGCCCCAACAATGAGCAGTTCTTC.

This clone has at least ten counts. The gene calls are TRBV7-8 and TRBJ1-3; D is possibly TRBD1 (5 bases). Germline V gene lookup returns CDR1 SGHVS and CDR2 FQNEAQ. V gave up 2 bases and J gave up 4 bases, with 9 bases separating them. This CDR3 comprises 14 residues. The CDR3 region is CASSLRGSGNTIYF. The DNA of the CDR3 is TGTGCCAGCAGCTTAAGGGGTTCGGGAAACACCATATATTTT.

By share, this clone ranks as medium-sized. The chain is built from TRBV5-4 and TRBJ1-3; TRBD1 might be the D (5 bases). Germline V gene sequence: CDR1 SGHNT, CDR2 YYREEE (reference sequence). The CDR3 sequence is 14 residues long. V was shortened by 1 base and J by 4 bases, with 9 bases between the two germline ends. CDR3 in amino acids: CASSLQGAGNTIYF. The CDR3 DNA sequence: TGTGCCAGCAGCTTGCAGGGAGCGGGAAACACCATATATTTT.

This clone is large by share. V gene TRBV12-3 or TRBV12-4 combines with J gene TRBJ1-2; possibly TRBD1 for D (6 bases). This CDR3 is built from 14 residues. Trimming cost V 5 bases and J 3 bases, with 13 bases left between them. For the CDR3, the DNA is TGTGCCAGCAGTCCTTATACAGGGCACTATGGCTACACCTTC. Amino acid sequence: CASSPYTGHYGYTF.

This clone is medium-sized by share. V is TRBV28 and J is TRBJ2-7, with D perhaps matching TRBD2 (5 bases). This CDR3 has 15 residues. Germline V gene data show CDR1 as MDHEN and CDR2 as SYDVKM. Between the trimmed V and J ends, which lost 4 bases and 4 bases, there was a span of 17 bases. CDR3 loop: CASSSPGVTLYEQYF. The CDR3 DNA is TGTGCCAGCAGTTCTCCCGGGGTGACTTTATACGAGCAGTACTTC.

At least ten counts were recorded for this clone. The chain is built from TRBV4-3 and TRBJ1-5; TRBD1 matches 8 bases. The germline V gene has CDR1 LGHNA and CDR2 YSLEER. CDR3 length: 19 residues. The V gene end was trimmed by 1 base and the J gene end by 7 bases; junction bases not matched to a gene: 18. The CDR3 DNA reads as TGCGCCAGCAGCCAAGGGTGGGGACAGGCCAGGGGGCCTGCCCAGCCCCAGCATTTT. Translation gives CASSQGWGQARGPAQPQHF.

This clone counts as medium-sized. The chain uses TRBV7-9 and TRBJ1-1, with 11 bases matching TRBD1. CDR3 size: 16 residues. The germline gives CDR1 SEHNR, CDR2 FQNEAQ (reference sequence). The trim removed 5 bases at V and 3 bases at J, leaving 8 bases unmatched. The CDR3 region has the DNA TGTGCCAGCAGCGCAGGGACAGGGGGGAAGGACACTGAAGCTTTCTTT. Its translation: CASSAGTGGKDTEAFF.

Judged by abundance, this clone is medium-sized. The chain combines TRBV10-3 with TRBJ1-3; D gene ambiguous. There are 14 residues in the CDR3. The V and J ends lost 3 bases and 0 bases respectively, with 6 bases between them. Germline values: CDR1 ENHRY, CDR2 SYGVKD. Written as DNA, the CDR3 is TGTGCCATCAGTGAAGACTTCTCTGGAAACACCATATATTTT. The encoded protein is CAISEDFSGNTIYF.

This clone is classed as medium-sized. This chain links TRBV18 with TRBJ1-3; 9 bases line up with TRBD1. CDR1 and CDR2 (germline): KGHSH, LQKENI. With 1 base clipped from V and 0 bases from J, the junction kept 1 base outside the gene matches. CDR3 length equals 16 residues. The CDR3 is CASSPRGQGSGNTIYF. The CDR3 region has the DNA TGTGCCAGCTCACCACGGGGACAGGGCTCTGGAAACACCATATATTTT.

This clone is large in the sample. CDR3 nucleotide sequence: TGTGCCAGCAGCTTAGCGGGATCTGGAAACACCATATATTTT. It encodes CASSLAGSGNTIYF. V gene TRBV7-3 combines with J gene TRBJ1-3; D remains unclear. V was trimmed by 2 bases and J by 1 base, leaving 6 bases between them. CDR3 length: 14 amino acids. Germline loops: CDR1 SGHTA, CDR2 FQGTGA.